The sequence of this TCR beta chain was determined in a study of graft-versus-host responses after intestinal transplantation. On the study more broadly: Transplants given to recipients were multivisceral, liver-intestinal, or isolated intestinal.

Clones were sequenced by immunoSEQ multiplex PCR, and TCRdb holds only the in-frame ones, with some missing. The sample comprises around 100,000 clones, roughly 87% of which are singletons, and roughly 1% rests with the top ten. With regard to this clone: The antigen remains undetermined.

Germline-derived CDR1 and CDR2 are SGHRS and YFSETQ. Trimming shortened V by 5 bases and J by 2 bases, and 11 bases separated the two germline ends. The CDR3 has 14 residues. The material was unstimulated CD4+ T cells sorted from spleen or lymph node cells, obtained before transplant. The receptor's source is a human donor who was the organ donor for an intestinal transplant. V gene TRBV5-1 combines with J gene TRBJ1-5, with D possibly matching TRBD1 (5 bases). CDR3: CASRQDTGNQPQHF. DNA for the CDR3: TGCGCCAGCAGACAGGACACAGGCAATCAGCCCCAGCATTTT. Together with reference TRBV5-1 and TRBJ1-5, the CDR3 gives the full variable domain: KAGVTQTPRYLIKTRGQQVTLSCSPISGHRSVSWYQQTPGQGLQFLFEYFSETQRNKGNFPGRFSGRQFSNSRSEMNVSTLELGDSALYLCASRQDTGNQPQHFGDGTRLSIL.